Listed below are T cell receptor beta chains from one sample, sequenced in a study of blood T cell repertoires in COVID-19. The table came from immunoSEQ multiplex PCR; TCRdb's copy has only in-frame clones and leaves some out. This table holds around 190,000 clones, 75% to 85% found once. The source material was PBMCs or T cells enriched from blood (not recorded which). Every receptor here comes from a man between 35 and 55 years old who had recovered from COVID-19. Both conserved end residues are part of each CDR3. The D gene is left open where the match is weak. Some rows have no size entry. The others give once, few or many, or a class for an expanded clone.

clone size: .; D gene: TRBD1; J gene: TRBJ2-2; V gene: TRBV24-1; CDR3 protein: CAVGGQENTGELFF; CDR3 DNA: TGTGCTGTTGGTGGACAGGAGAACACCGGGGAGCTGTTTTTT
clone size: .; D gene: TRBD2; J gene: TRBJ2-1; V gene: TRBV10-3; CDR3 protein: CAINSGGYNEQFF; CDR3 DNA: TGTGCCATCAATTCGGGGGGGTACAATGAGCAGTTCTTC
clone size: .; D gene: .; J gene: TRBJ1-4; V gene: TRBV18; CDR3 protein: CASSPQGEKLFF; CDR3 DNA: TGTGCCAGCTCACCCCAGGGGGAAAAACTGTTTTTT
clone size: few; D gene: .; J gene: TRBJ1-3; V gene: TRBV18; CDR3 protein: CASSPPGGRASGNTIYF; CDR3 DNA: TGTGCCAGCTCACCACCGGGTGGGAGAGCCTCTGGAAACACCATATATTTT
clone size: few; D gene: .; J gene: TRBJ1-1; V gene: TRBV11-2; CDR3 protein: CASGGVHTEAFF; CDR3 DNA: TGTGCCAGCGGGGGGGTTCACACTGAAGCTTTCTTT
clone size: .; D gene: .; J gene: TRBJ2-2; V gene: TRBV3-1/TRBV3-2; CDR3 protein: CASSQYSVGELFF; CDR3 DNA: TGTGCCAGCAGCCAATACTCCGTCGGGGAGCTGTTTTTT
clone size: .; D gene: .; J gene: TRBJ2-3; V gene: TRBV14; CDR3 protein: CASSPRQEWDTQYF; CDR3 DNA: TGTGCCAGCAGCCCCCGACAGGAGTGGGATACGCAGTATTTT
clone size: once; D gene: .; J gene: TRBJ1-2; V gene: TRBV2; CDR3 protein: CASGAVTNYGYTF; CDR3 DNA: TGTGCCAGTGGGGCGGTAACTAACTATGGCTACACCTTC
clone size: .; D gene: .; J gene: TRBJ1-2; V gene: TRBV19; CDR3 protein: CASSIEGDDGYTF; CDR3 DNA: TGTGCCAGTAGTATTGAGGGCGACGATGGCTACACCTTC
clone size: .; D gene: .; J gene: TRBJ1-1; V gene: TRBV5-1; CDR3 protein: CASSPMQGMNTEAFF; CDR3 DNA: TGCGCCAGCAGCCCTATGCAGGGGATGAACACTGAAGCTTTCTTT
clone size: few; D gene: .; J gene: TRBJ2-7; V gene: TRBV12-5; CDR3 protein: CASGYRTLKNEQYF; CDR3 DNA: TGTGCTAGTGGTTACAGGACCCTGAAAAACGAGCAGTACTTC
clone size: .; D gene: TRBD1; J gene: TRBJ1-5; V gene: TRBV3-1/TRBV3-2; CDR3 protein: CASSRQGGQPQHF; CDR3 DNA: TGTGCCAGCAGCAGACAGGGGGGTCAGCCCCAGCATTTT
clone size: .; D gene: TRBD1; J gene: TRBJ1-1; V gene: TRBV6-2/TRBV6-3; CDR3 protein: CASNPSGTGVSQAFF; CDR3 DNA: TGTGCCAGCAACCCTTCGGGGACAGGGGTCTCACAAGCTTTCTTT
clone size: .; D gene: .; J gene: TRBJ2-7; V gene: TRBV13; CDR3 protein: CASSLGLSSYEQYF; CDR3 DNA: TGTGCCAGCAGCTTAGGCCTGAGCTCCTACGAGCAGTACTTC
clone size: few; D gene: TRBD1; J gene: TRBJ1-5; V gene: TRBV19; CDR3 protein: CASSITGVGNQPQHF; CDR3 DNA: TGTGCCAGTAGTATCACAGGGGTTGGCAATCAGCCCCAGCATTTT
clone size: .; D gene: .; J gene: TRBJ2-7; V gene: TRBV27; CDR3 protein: CASSLSRVDEQYF; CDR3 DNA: TGTGCCAGCAGTTTATCGAGGGTCGACGAGCAGTACTTC
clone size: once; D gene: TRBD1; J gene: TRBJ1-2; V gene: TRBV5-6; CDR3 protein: CASSSGTGGFYGYTF; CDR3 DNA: TGTGCCAGCAGCTCCGGGACAGGGGGATTTTATGGCTACACCTTC
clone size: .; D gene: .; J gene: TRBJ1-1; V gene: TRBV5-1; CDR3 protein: CASSPPYRNTEAFF; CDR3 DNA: TGCGCCAGCAGCCCTCCCTACAGGAACACTGAAGCTTTCTTT
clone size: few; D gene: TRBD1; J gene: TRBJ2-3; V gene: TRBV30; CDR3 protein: CAYGTGGPLVRTDTQYF; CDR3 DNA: TGTGCCTACGGGACAGGGGGCCCTCTGGTTCGGACAGATACGCAGTATTTT
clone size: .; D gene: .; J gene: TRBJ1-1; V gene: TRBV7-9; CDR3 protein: CASSLVNPQSSTEAFF; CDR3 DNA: TGTGCCAGCAGCTTAGTAAATCCACAGAGTTCCACTGAAGCTTTCTTT
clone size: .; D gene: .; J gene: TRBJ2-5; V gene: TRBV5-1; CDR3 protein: CASSLAFSPETQYF; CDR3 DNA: TGCGCCAGCAGCTTGGCCTTCTCCCCAGAGACCCAGTACTTC
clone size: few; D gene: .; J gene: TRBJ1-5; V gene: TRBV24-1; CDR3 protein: CATSVPTVNQPQHF; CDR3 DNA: TGTGCCACCAGTGTCCCGACAGTCAATCAGCCCCAGCATTTT
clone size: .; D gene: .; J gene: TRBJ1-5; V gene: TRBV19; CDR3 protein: CASRSQGALNQPQHF; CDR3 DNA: TGTGCCAGTAGATCACAGGGCGCCCTAAATCAGCCCCAGCATTTT
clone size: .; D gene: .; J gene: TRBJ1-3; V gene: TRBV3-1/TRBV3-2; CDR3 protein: CASSPASPGNTIYF; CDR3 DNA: TGTGCCAGCAGCCCCGCGAGCCCAGGAAACACCATATATTTT
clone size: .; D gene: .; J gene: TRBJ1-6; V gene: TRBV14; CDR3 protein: CASSRGLTNSPLHF; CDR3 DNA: TGTGCCAGCAGCCGGGGACTTACAAATTCACCCCTCCACTTT
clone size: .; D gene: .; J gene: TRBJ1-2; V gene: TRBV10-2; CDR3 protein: CASHETGHLNYGYTF; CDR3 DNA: TGCGCCAGCCATGAAACGGGACACCTAAACTATGGCTACACCTTC
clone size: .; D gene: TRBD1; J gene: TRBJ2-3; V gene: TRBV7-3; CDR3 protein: CASSSRQGGTDTQYF; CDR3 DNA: TGTGCCAGCAGCTCCCGACAGGGGGGCACAGATACGCAGTATTTT
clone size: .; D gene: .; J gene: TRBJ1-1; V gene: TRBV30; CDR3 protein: CAAGRGLKAEAFF; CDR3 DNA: TGTGCCGCAGGGCGGGGATTAAAAGCTGAAGCTTTCTTT
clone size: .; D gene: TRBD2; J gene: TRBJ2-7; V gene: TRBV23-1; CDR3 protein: CASSHGGGTPHSVVITPSYEQYF; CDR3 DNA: TGCGCCAGCAGTCATGGGGGAGGGACTCCACACTCGGTCGTCATAACTCCTTCCTACGAGCAGTACTTC
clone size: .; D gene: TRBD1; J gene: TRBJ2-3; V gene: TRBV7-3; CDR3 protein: CASSSGQGPEYF; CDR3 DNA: TGTGCCAGCAGCTCGGGACAGGGGCCCGAGTATTTT
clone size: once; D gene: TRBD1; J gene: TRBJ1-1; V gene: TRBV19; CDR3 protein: CASSIMGQGIFTEAFF; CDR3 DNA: TGTGCCAGTAGTATAATGGGACAGGGTATTTTCACTGAAGCTTTCTTT
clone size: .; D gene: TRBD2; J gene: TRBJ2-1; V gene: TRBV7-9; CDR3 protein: CASSLVAGLYNEQFF; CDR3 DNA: TGTGCCAGCAGCTTAGTAGCGGGACTTTACAATGAGCAGTTCTTC
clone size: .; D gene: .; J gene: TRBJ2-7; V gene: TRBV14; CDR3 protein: CASSLRDGRTVGQYF; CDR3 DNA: TGTGCCAGCAGCCTTCGCGACGGGAGGACAGTCGGGCAGTACTTC
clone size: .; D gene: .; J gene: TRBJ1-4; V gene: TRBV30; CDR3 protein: CAWRMTGNEKLFF; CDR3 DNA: TGTGCCTGGAGGATGACGGGGAATGAAAAACTGTTTTTT
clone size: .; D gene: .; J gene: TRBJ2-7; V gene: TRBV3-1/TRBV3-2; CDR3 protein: CASSQAGSYEQYF; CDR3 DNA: TGTGCCAGCAGCCAAGCGGGTTCCTACGAGCAGTACTTC
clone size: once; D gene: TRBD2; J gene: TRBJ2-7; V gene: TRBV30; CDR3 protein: CASATSGRNEQYF; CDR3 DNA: TGTGCCTCTGCGACTAGCGGGAGGAACGAGCAGTACTTC
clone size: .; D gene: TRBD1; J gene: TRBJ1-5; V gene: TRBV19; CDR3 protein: CASSITGANQPQHF; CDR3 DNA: TGTGCCAGTAGTATTACAGGGGCCAATCAGCCCCAGCATTTT
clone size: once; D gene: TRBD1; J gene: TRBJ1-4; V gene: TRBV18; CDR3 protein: CASSETGITTNEKLFF; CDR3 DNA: TGTGCCAGCTCCGAGACAGGGATCACAACTAATGAAAAACTGTTTTTT
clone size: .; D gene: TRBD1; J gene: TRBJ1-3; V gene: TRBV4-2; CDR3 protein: CASSPQGLFSGNTIYF; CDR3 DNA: TGTGCCAGCAGCCCACAGGGGCTCTTCTCTGGAAACACCATATATTTT
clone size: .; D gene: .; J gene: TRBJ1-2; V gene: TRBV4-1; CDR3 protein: CASSLNGLYGYTF; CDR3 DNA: TGCGCCAGCAGCCTGAATGGGCTCTATGGCTACACCTTC
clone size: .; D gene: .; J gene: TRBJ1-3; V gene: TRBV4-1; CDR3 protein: CASSQASGNTIYF; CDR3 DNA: TGCGCCAGCAGCCAAGCTTCTGGAAACACCATATATTTT
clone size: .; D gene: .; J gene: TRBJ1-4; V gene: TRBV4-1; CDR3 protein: CASSLHAPAKEKLFF; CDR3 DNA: TGCGCCAGCAGTCTCCATGCCCCCGCTAAGGAAAAACTGTTTTTT
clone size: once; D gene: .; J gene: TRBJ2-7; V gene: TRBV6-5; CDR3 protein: CASRDRQTYEQYF; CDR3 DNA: TGTGCCAGCCGGGATAGGCAGACCTACGAGCAGTACTTC
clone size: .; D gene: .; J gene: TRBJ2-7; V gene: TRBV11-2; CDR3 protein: CASSFDRIYEQYF; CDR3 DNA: TGTGCCAGCAGCTTTGACAGGATCTACGAGCAGTACTTC
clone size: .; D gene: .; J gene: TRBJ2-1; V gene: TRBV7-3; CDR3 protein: CASSLYQGQVNEQFF; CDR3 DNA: TGTGCCAGCAGCTTATACCAGGGGCAAGTTAATGAGCAGTTCTTC
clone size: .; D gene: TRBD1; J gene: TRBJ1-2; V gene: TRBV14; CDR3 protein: CASSPPYLDRNYGYTF; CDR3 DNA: TGTGCCAGCAGCCCCCCGTACCTGGACAGGAACTATGGCTACACCTTC
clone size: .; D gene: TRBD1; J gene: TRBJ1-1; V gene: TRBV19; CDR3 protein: CASSINSPAQGIVYTEAFF; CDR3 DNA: TGTGCCAGTAGTATTAACTCCCCGGCACAGGGGATCGTGTATACTGAAGCTTTCTTT
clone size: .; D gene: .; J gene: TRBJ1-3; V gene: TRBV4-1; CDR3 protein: CASSQVFSGGNTIYF; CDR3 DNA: TGCGCCAGCAGCCAAGTATTTAGTGGTGGAAACACCATATATTTT
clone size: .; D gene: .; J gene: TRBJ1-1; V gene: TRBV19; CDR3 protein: CASFGDSNTEAFF; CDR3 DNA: TGTGCCAGCTTTGGCGACAGTAACACTGAAGCTTTCTTT
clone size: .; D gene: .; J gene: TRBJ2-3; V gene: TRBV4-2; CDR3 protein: CASSFRGDTQYF; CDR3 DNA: TGTGCCAGCAGCTTCAGAGGAGATACGCAGTATTTT
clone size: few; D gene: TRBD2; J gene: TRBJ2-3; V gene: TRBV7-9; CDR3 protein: CASSLMGGGTDTQYF; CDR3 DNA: TGTGCCAGCAGCTTAATGGGCGGGGGGACAGATACGCAGTATTTT
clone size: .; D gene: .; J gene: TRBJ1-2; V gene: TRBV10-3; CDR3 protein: CAISELFGGHGYTF; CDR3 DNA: TGTGCCATCAGTGAGTTGTTCGGGGGGCATGGCTACACCTTC
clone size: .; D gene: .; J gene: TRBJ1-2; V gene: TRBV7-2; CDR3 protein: CASSSDRGNGGYTF; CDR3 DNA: TGTGCCAGCAGCTCGGACCGGGGTAATGGTGGCTACACCTTC